The 13 T cell receptor beta chains presented below share a single source sample, sequenced in a study of response to subunit inactivated influenza vaccine (dated 2018 in TCRdb). Libraries were constructed by RT-PCR. Data came from an Illumina HiSeq 2500. Through fastp at Q25 and MiXCR, TCRdb rebuilt clones from the public reads, retaining in-frame beta chains. Every entry covers one CDR3 protein and lists the most common genes and DNA from its rows. The sample table contains about 190,000 distinct CDR3 sequences; only one count was recorded for over 13% of them. The ten top clones hold about 28% of the sample. Sequenced material: CD8+ T cells sorted from PBMCs, taken 5 to 6 days after vaccination. The receptors come from a man aged 45-60 years who received an inactivated influenza vaccine. Donor details come from another sample of the same person, matched by shared clones.

This clonotype appeared a few times. The V and J genes are TRBV6-1 and TRBJ1-1; TRBD1 matches 10 bases. From germline, CDR1 is MNHNS and CDR2 SASEGT. The J segment lost 0 bases and the V segment lost 6 bases, leaving 1 base of the junction unmatched. There are 14 residues in the CDR3. As DNA, the CDR3 is TGTGCCAGCAGGACAGGGGGCTTGAACACTGAAGCTTTCTTT. Amino acids: CASRTGGLNTEAFF.

The V call is TRBV6-4, the J call TRBJ2-1; 12 bases are shared with TRBD2. This CDR3 is 16 amino acids long. V was pared by 3 bases and J by 2 bases, with 2 bases of the junction left unmatched. Germline V lookup: CDR1 MRHNA, CDR2 SNTAGT. The CDR3 is CASSETSGGPYNEQFF. The CDR3 DNA follows: TGTGCCAGCAGTGAGACTAGCGGGGGACCCTACAATGAGCAGTTCTTC.

This clonotype was detected many times. The genes are TRBV24-1 and TRBJ2-1, with D possibly matching TRBD2 (6 bases). V was cut by 0 bases and J by 8 bases, with 7 bases left in between. This CDR3 is built from 13 residues. Germline-derived CDR1 and CDR2 are KGHDR and SFDVKD. Written as DNA, the CDR3 is TGTGCCACCAGTGATTTGTTAGCGGATGAGCAGTTCTTC. Translated, it gives CATSDLLADEQFF.

This clonotype turned up a few times. This chain connects TRBV6-1 to TRBJ2-7; a possible D gene is TRBD2 (5 bases). The germline V and J ends were trimmed by 2 bases and 3 bases, with 11 bases remaining between them. The CDR3 extends over 14 amino acids. CDR1 MNHNS and CDR2 SASEGT come from the germline V gene. The CDR3 DNA follows: TGTGCCAGCAGTGAACGGGGTCCCCACTACGAGCAGTACTTC. Residues: CASSERGPHYEQYF.

This clonotype has only a few counts. The gene calls are TRBV7-9 and TRBJ2-7; D may match TRBD1 or TRBD2 (5 bases each). The CDR3 is 15 residues long. V dropped 5 bases and J dropped 3 bases, with 17 bases sitting between them. Germline V gene sequence: CDR1 SEHNR, CDR2 FQNEAQ (reference sequence). The CDR3 loop reads CASSLKGPARYEQYF. CDR3 nucleotide sequence: TGTGCCAGCAGCCTCAAGGGACCCGCACGCTACGAGCAGTACTTC.

This clonotype was counted between two and nine times. This rearrangement joins TRBV11-2 to TRBJ2-7; 10 bases are shared with TRBD1. This CDR3 region has 15 residues. Germline V gene lookup returns CDR1 SGHAT and CDR2 FQNNGV. The junction had 3 bases not matched to a gene; V was cut back by 1 base and J by 3 bases. In nucleotides, the CDR3 is TGTGCCAGCAGCTTAGCGGGACAGGGGTACTACGAGCAGTACTTC. This sequence encodes CASSLAGQGYYEQYF.

This chain connects TRBV29-1 to TRBJ1-1; D might be TRBD1 (6 bases). Germline CDR1 and CDR2: SQVTM and ANQGSEA. The CDR3 loop spans 14 amino acids. Trimming removed 5 bases at V and 4 bases at J, with 17 bases between. The CDR3 sequence is CSVITGYDLTEAFF. The DNA for the CDR3 is TGCAGCGTTATAACAGGGTATGATCTCACTGAAGCTTTCTTT.

The CDR3 DNA is TGTGCCAGCAGCTTAGTCCGCAGAACCCTGGAATTCAACTATGGCTACACCTTC. It specifies CASSLVRRTLEFNYGYTF. This chain joins TRBV7-4 and TRBJ1-2, with D unresolved. The germline V gene has CDR1 SGHVT and CDR2 SQSDAQ. CDR3 length equals 18 residues. The V gene lost 1 base and the J gene lost 2 bases, with 20 bases spanning the gap.

This clonotype was detected a few times. This chain joins TRBV7-9 and TRBJ1-2, with D uncertain. Trimming stripped 1 base from V and 3 bases from J, with 6 bases between. CDR1 SEHNR and CDR2 FQNEAQ come from the germline V gene (reference sequence). CDR3 length: 13 amino acids. The CDR3 region is CASSLGAYYGYTF. CDR3 DNA: TGTGCCAGCAGCTTAGGAGCTTACTATGGCTACACCTTC.

This clonotype turned up a few times. V usage is TRBV20-1 and J usage is TRBJ2-7, with TRBD2 identical over 7 bases. The CDR3 extends over 15 amino acids. CDR1 is DFQATT and CDR2 is SNEGSKA in the germline V gene (reference sequence). The ends lost 3 bases at V and 4 bases at J; junction bases unmatched: 12. The DNA for the CDR3 is TGCAGTGCTAGGGGAACTCGCGGACTAGGATACGAGCAGTACTTC. As protein: CSARGTRGLGYEQYF.

The V and J genes are TRBV10-3 and TRBJ1-6, with D unresolved. V was trimmed by 0 bases and J by 8 bases, leaving 17 bases between them. This CDR3 spans 17 amino acids. From germline, CDR1 is ENHRY and CDR2 SYGVKD. In DNA form, the CDR3 reads TGTGCCATCAGTGAGTCGGACCCCCAACTGATCGATTCACCCCTCCACTTT. Translating gives CAISESDPQLIDSPLHF.

The chain couples TRBV10-3 to TRBJ2-6; 8 bases line up with TRBD1. Germline-derived CDR1 and CDR2 are ENHRY and SYGVKD. V dropped 10 bases and J dropped 7; count of bases not matched to a gene: 6. This CDR3 has 13 amino acids. The chain's CDR3 is CATSDRAANVLTF. The CDR3 DNA follows: TGTGCCACCTCGGACAGGGCCGCCAACGTCCTGACTTTC.

This chain links TRBV19 with TRBJ1-1, with D uncertain. The V end was cut by 6 bases, the J end by 1 base, with 12 bases between. Germline CDR1 and CDR2: LNHDA and SQIVND (reference sequence). This CDR3 has 14 amino acids. The CDR3 nucleotides are TGTGCCAGTAGCCATAATCGGGGGAACACTGAAGCTTTCTTT. Residues: CASSHNRGNTEAFF.